This entry lists 22 T cell receptor beta chains sequenced from one sample in a study of blood T cell repertoires in COVID-19. Sequencing used immunoSEQ multiplex PCR; TCRdb keeps in-frame clones, though not all of them. Altogether around 200,000 clones are present, approximately 90% being singletons, with the ten largest covering over 3.5%. The material sequenced was peripheral blood. The receptor set was obtained from a man between 18 and 35 years old with active or convalescent COVID-19.

CDR3 sequence: CASSPSGQRVSYTF. In nucleotides, the CDR3 is TGTGCCAGCTCACCATCCGGACAGAGAGTCAGCTACACCTTC. The V gene is TRBV18, the J gene TRBJ1-2; a weak D match, TRBD1 (6 bases). In germline, CDR1 is KGHSH, CDR2 LQKENI. V was cut by 2 bases and J by 9 bases, with 16 bases left in between. This CDR3 comprises 14 residues. The full variable domain, its missing parts supplied by reference TRBV18 and TRBJ1-2, is NAGVMQNPRHLVRRRGQEARLRCSPMKGHSHVYWYRQLPEEGLKFMVYLQKENIIDESGMPKERFSAEFPKEGPSILRIQQVVRGDSAAYFCASSPSGQRVSYTFGSGTRLTVV.

The rearrangement uses TRBV6-6 and TRBJ2-1, with 11 bases lining up with TRBD2. V shed 5 bases, J shed 2 bases, and the junction held 2 bases outside the gene matches. Germline V CDR1 and CDR2: MNHNY, SVGAGI (reference sequence). This CDR3 comprises 15 residues. The DNA for the CDR3 is TGTGCCAGCAGTCTAGCGGGGGGAACCTACAATGAGCAGTTCTTC. Protein sequence: CASSLAGGTYNEQFF.

The J gene is TRBJ2-2, the V gene TRBV18; 9 bases map to TRBD1. The CDR3 length is 16 residues. In germline, CDR1 is KGHSH, CDR2 LQKENI. Trimming at V came to 3 bases and at J to 4 bases, leaving 6 bases not matched to a gene. The CDR3: CASSPPGQGSTGELFF. The CDR3 nucleotides are TGTGCCAGCTCACCTCCGGGACAGGGCAGCACCGGGGAGCTGTTTTTT.

This rearrangement joins TRBV24-1 to TRBJ1-2; no clear D. From germline, CDR1 is KGHDR and CDR2 SFDVKD. The CDR3 sequence is 11 residues long. Trimming took off 5 bases at V and 6 bases at J, with 6 bases between the two ends. The CDR3 here is CATSGPDGYTF. Here the CDR3 DNA reads TGTGCCACCAGTGGGCCTGATGGCTACACCTTC.

The rearrangement joins TRBV18 to TRBJ2-1; tentative D call: TRBD1 (5 bases). The CDR3 runs 15 residues. In germline, CDR1 is KGHSH, CDR2 LQKENI. Trimming left V 5 bases short and J 9 bases short, with 20 bases between. CDR3 DNA sequence: TGTGCCAGCTCAACCACACAGGTCGGAATGGGTGAGCAGTTCTTC. Its translation: CASSTTQVGMGEQFF.

This chain joins TRBV28 and TRBJ2-7; 7 nucleotides line up with TRBD1. CDR1 and CDR2 (germline): MDHEN, SYDVKM. The V and J ends lost 4 bases and 6 bases, in that order; junction bases with no gene match: 9. The CDR3 length is 14 residues. In nucleotides, the CDR3 is TGTGCCAGCAGTTCCGGGACAGTCGGTTCCGAGCAGTACGTC. Residues: CASSSGTVGSEQYV.

This clone was found a few times. V and J are TRBV3-1 (or the pseudogene TRBV3-2) and TRBJ2-1; a weak D match, TRBD2 (5 bases). Germline V lookup: CDR1 LGHDT, CDR2 YNNKEL (reference sequence). The ends were cut back, 1 base at V and 8 bases at J, with 15 bases in the middle. This CDR3 has 15 amino acids. The CDR3 DNA reads as TGTGCCAGCAGCCAAGCGTACTTAGGAGGTGATGAGCAGTTCTTC. It encodes CASSQAYLGGDEQFF.

The chain is built from TRBV5-1 and TRBJ2-2; TRBD2 matches 9 bases. Germline values: CDR1 SGHRS, CDR2 YFSETQ. This CDR3 spans 16 amino acids. V dropped 4 bases and J dropped 0; count of bases not matched to a gene: 4. The CDR3 loop reads CASSLIAGANTGELFF. The CDR3 coding sequence is TGCGCCAGCAGCCTTATAGCGGGGGCGAACACCGGGGAGCTGTTTTTT.

A note on this clone: Other DNA sequences from this sample encode an identical CDR3 as well. The V call is TRBV27, the J call TRBJ2-7; TRBD2 matches 9 bases. The length of the CDR3 is 14 residues. V lost 5 bases, J lost 1 base, and 3 bases stayed unmatched. CDR1 is MNHEY and CDR2 is SMNVEV in the germline V gene (reference sequence). CDR3 protein: CASSPLAGSYEQYF. The CDR3 DNA reads as TGTGCCAGCAGTCCACTAGCGGGTTCCTACGAGCAGTACTTC.

The chain uses TRBV1 and TRBJ1-1; the DNA was not used to check the table's D call, TRBD1. TRBV1 constitutes a pseudogene. CDR3 size: 18 residues. In nucleotides, the CDR3 is TGCACCAGCAGCCCAGAATCAACAGACAGTTCTGTGAACACTGAAGCTTTCTTT. It codes for CTSSPESTDSSVNTEAFF.

The V gene is TRBV5-1, the J gene TRBJ2-3, with TRBD1 matching 9 bases. With V trimmed by 5 bases and J by 8 bases, 3 bases remained unmatched. The CDR3 extends over 12 amino acids. Germline V gene sequence: CDR1 SGHRS, CDR2 YFSETQ. The CDR3 reads CASRQGQGTQYF. CDR3 DNA: TGCGCCAGCAGACAGGGACAGGGTACGCAGTATTTT.

This chain joins TRBV6-4 and TRBJ1-5; no clear D gene. With 2 bases removed from V and 7 bases from J, the gap between germline ends came to 9 bases. Germline assignment: CDR1 MRHNA and CDR2 SNTAGT. CDR3 length equals 13 residues. In DNA form, the CDR3 reads TGTGCCAGCAGTGACGGAGTGTACCAGCCCCAGCATTTT. It codes for CASSDGVYQPQHF.

The chain uses TRBV5-5 and TRBJ1-6; D is perhaps TRBD1 (5 bases). With 4 bases removed from V and 9 bases from J, the gap between germline ends came to 14 bases. The CDR3 is made up of 14 amino acids. Germline lookup yields CDR1 SGHKS and CDR2 YYEKEE (reference sequence). CDR3 loop: CASSRGVPGSPLHF. CDR3 coding DNA: TGTGCCAGCAGCAGGGGCGTACCGGGTTCACCCCTCCACTTT.

This rearrangement joins TRBV7-2 to TRBJ2-3; tentatively, D is TRBD1 (6 bases). Germline lookup yields CDR1 SGHTA and CDR2 FQGNSA. CDR3 length: 16 residues. The V end was cut by 5 bases, the J end by 6 bases, with 21 bases between. The CDR3 coding sequence is TGTGCCAGCAGCCAACAGGGTCTCGGTACTCCTGATACGCAGTATTTT. Amino acids: CASSQQGLGTPDTQYF.

The chain is built from TRBV14 and TRBJ1-1; 7 nucleotides agree with TRBD1. The length of the CDR3 is 15 residues. V was clipped by 3 bases and J by 1 base; unmatched bases: 5. Germline V lookup: CDR1 SGHDN, CDR2 FVKESK. CDR3 residues: CASSHWGQKNTEAFF. The CDR3 bases are TGTGCCAGCAGCCACTGGGGACAGAAGAACACTGAAGCTTTCTTT. The full variable domain, rest sourced from reference TRBV14 and TRBJ1-1, is EAGVTQFPSHSVIEKGQTVTLRCDPISGHDNLYWYRRVMGKEIKFLLHFVKESKQDESGMPNNRFLAERTGGTYSTLKVQPAELEDSGVYFCASSHWGQKNTEAFFGQGTRLTVV.

The genes are TRBV5-6 and TRBJ2-5; the D is unclear. V was pared by 3 bases and J by 3 bases, with 9 bases between. CDR1 SGHDT and CDR2 YYEEEE come from the germline V gene. CDR3 length equals 13 residues. The CDR3 protein is CASSWSSEETQYF. The CDR3, as DNA: TGTGCCAGCAGCTGGTCATCAGAAGAGACCCAGTACTTC.

Note on this clone: The junction and the germline gene differ at one end; a read error may be behind it. This chain connects TRBV4-2 to TRBJ2-5; 7 bases match TRBD2. Per the germline V gene, CDR1 is LGHNA and CDR2 is YNFKEQ. The CDR3 runs 17 residues. The CDR3 DNA is TGTGCCAGCAGCCAAGGGGCTTCGAGCGGGGTACAAGGGACCCAGTACTTC. Encoded protein: CASSQGASSGVQGTQYF.

V gene TRBV4-3 combines with J gene TRBJ1-2, with 8 bases aligning to TRBD1. Germline V CDR1 and CDR2: LGHNA, YSLEER. This CDR3 spans 15 amino acids. J lost 9 bases, V lost 6 bases, and 15 bases had no gene match. The CDR3 protein is CASSPRTGPLWSYTF. DNA of the CDR3: TGCGCCAGCAGTCCTAGGACAGGGCCGTTATGGAGCTACACCTTC.

The chain carries TRBV6-5 and TRBJ1-4; TRBD1 might be the D (6 bases). Germline V CDR1 and CDR2: MNHEY, SVGAGI. The CDR3 length is 16 residues. Trimming shortened V by 0 bases and J by 5 bases, and 13 bases separated the two germline ends. The CDR3 region is CASSYSIEDRNEKLFF. CDR3 nucleotide sequence: TGTGCCAGCAGTTACTCGATTGAAGACAGGAATGAAAAACTGTTTTTT.

V is TRBV3-1 (or the pseudogene TRBV3-2) and J is TRBJ2-3; D perhaps matches TRBD1 (8 bases). Germline CDR1 LGHDT, CDR2 YNNKEL (reference sequence). The CDR3 covers 16 residues. V lost 0 bases and J lost 6, with 16 bases in between. The CDR3 DNA sequence: TGTGCCAGCAGCCAAGATTTGTCACAGGGGGGGGATACGCAGTATTTT. This translates into CASSQDLSQGGDTQYF.

This clone was seen only a few times. The chain has TRBV9 and TRBJ1-5; D is uncertain. Germline CDR1 reads SGDLS; CDR2 reads YYNGEE. Trimming pared 0 bases from V and 0 bases from J, leaving 7 bases between. CDR3 size: 15 residues. CDR3 in amino acids: CASSVGANSNQPQHF. In DNA, the CDR3 is TGTGCCAGCAGCGTAGGCGCCAATAGCAATCAGCCCCAGCATTTT.

The chain recombines TRBV9 with TRBJ2-7; D perhaps matches TRBD1 (6 bases). The V end was cut by 4 bases, the J end by 4 bases, with 24 bases between. This CDR3 contains 17 residues. Germline CDR1 is SGDLS and CDR2 is YYNGEE. CDR3 region: CASSPRSDRTPLYEQYF. DNA for the CDR3: TGTGCCAGCAGCCCGCGCTCCGACAGGACCCCTCTTTACGAGCAGTACTTC.